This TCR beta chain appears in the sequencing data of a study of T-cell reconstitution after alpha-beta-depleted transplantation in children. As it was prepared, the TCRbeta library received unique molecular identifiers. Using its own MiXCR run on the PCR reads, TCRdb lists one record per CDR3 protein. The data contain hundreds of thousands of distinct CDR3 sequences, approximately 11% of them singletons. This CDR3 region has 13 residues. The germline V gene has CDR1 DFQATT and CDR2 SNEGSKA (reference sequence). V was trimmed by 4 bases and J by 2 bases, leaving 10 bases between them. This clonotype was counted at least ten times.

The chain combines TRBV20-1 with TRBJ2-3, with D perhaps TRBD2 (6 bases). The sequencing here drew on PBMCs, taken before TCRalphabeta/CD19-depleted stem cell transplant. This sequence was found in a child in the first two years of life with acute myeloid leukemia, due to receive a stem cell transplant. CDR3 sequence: CSAKGGNTDTQYF. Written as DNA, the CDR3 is TGCAGTGCTAAGGGAGGAAACACAGATACGCAGTATTTT.